The next 2 T cell receptor beta chains were all read from a single sample in a study of CD8 T cells in ankylosing spondylitis. Study findings and constraints: There was a TCR beta motif, made of several highly homologous variants, that appeared characteristic of ankylosing spondylitis blood.

MiXCR, applied by TCRdb to the 5' RACE reads, yields one record per CDR3 protein. The repertoire consists of 470,000 or so distinct CDR3 sequences, with 25% to 30% occurring once and the leading ten covering 0.89%. No cognate antigen is known for these TCRs. Sequences were obtained from blood, either unsorted or a sorted T cell fraction (not recorded which). These receptors all come from a male donor with ankylosing spondylitis.

This clonotype turned up a few times. V and J are TRBV24-1 and TRBJ2-6; D is unresolved. V gave up 3 bases and J gave up 0 bases, with 5 bases separating them. Germline CDR1 is KGHDR and CDR2 is SFDVKD. This CDR3 spans 15 amino acids. CDR3 loop: CATSDTASGANVLTF. CDR3 sequence (DNA): TGTGCCACCAGTGATACAGCCTCTGGGGCCAACGTCCTGACTTTC.

A few counts support this clonotype. This chain uses TRBV12-3 or TRBV12-4 with TRBJ2-3; no clear D gene. The V gene lost 5 bases and the J gene lost 2 bases, with 11 bases spanning the gap. CDR3 size: 14 residues. The chain's CDR3 is CASSPMLSTDTQYF. The CDR3 DNA sequence: TGTGCCAGCAGTCCTATGCTATCCACAGATACGCAGTATTTT.